The source of this T cell receptor (beta chain) is a study of shared clonotypes between healthy human individuals. The overall study: A couple of women and a few men aged 18 to 49 made up the donors.

Naive CD8 populations comprised CD45RO-negative cells positively selected for CCR7, excluding terminally differentiated effector memory CD45RA+ cells. Per sorted-subset replicate PCR, input was approximately 200 ng DNA, representing tens of thousands of T cell genomes. Assay used: immunoSEQ multiplex PCR; TCRdb lists only in-frame clones, some missing. The sample lists around 620,000 clones; 90% to 95% were seen once. Per germline, CDR1 MGHRA and CDR2 YSYEKL. Trimming took 0 bases from V and 3 from J; bases not matched to a gene: 5. This CDR3 contains 15 residues. This receptor was identified in a woman aged 25 to 39 in good health. The chain carries TRBV4-1 and TRBJ2-7; 7 bases fit TRBD1. The sample taken for sequencing was naive CD8+ T cells sorted from blood. CDR3: CASSQEERQGYEQYF. The CDR3 bases are TGCGCCAGCAGCCAAGAGGAGAGACAGGGCTACGAGCAGTACTTC.